The present entry profiles one TCR beta chain with its context. This specimen comes from a study of T cell changes during pregnancy in multiple sclerosis. There are 15 residues in the CDR3. J gave up 7 bases and V 2 bases, and 7 bases lay outside the gene matches. The germline gives CDR1 SGHTA, CDR2 FQGNSA. TCRdb's table, derived via immunoSEQ multiplex PCR, lists solely in-frame clones and lacks some. Here the sample spans nearly 80,000 clones, roughly nine tenths being singletons. The origin of this receptor is a female donor with multiple sclerosis, enrolled in a pregnancy study. The V call is TRBV7-2, the J call TRBJ1-4, with TRBD1 identical over 7 bases. The sample was CD4+ T cells from peripheral blood mononuclear cells, taken before pregnancy. The CDR3 sequence: CASSLQGGRGEKLFF. The DNA of the CDR3 is TGTGCCAGCAGCTTACAGGGGGGCAGGGGTGAAAAACTGTTTTTT.